This TCR beta chain was recovered during a study of long-term antiretroviral therapy in people with HIV. General study results and limits: The study found that diversity rose after ART but stayed below transplant donor controls.

Trimming shortened V by 1 base and J by 2 bases, and 14 bases separated the two germline ends. CDR3 length: 17 amino acids. Germline values: CDR1 LGHNA, CDR2 YNFKEQ. Concerning this clone itself: Antigen unknown.

Running of the v3.0 immunoSEQ assay took place at survey level. Profiling relied on immunoSEQ multiplex PCR, and the TCRdb table lists in-frame clones only, not all of them. The sample has roughly 37,000 clones, 80% seen once. The TCR sequence derives from a man aged 25-40 years with HIV. The source was unsorted PBMCs, collected 3.4 years after starting antiretroviral therapy. The gene calls are TRBV4-2 and TRBJ2-2; weak D call: TRBD1 (6 bases). In nucleotides, the CDR3 is TGTGCCAGCAGCCAAGCAATCGGGACAATAAACACCGGGGAGCTGTTTTTT. This sequence encodes CASSQAIGTINTGELFF.